The sequence of this TCR beta chain was determined in a study of cytomegalovirus exposure and HLA in healthy donors. Looked up from germline, CDR1 is SGHRS and CDR2 is YFSETQ. With 0 bases removed from V and 0 bases from J, the gap between germline ends came to 9 bases. This CDR3 is 15 amino acids long. Donors likely had unrecorded immune exposures despite being nominally healthy when sampled. The PCR employed 60 Vbeta primers together with 13 Jbeta primers. TCRdb's copy holds only in-frame clones and misses some; the assay was immunoSEQ multiplex PCR. The table shows approximately 100,000 clones, with more than 75% occurring only once.

This chain links TRBV5-1 with TRBJ1-2; D unclear. Sequencing was performed on PBMCs. The clonotype comes from a human donor in good health. CDR3 nucleotides: TGCGCCAGCAGCTTGGTGGTCAGTGCTAACTATGGCTACACCTTC. This codes for CASSLVVSANYGYTF.